These 14 T cell receptor beta chains were all obtained from the same sample, sequenced in a study of shared clonotypes between healthy human individuals. Sequencing used immunoSEQ multiplex PCR; TCRdb keeps in-frame clones, though not all of them. This sample has fewer than 650,000 clones, with around 77% found just once. The sequenced sample was PBMCs. These receptors were taken from a middle-aged woman in good health. Some clones in this sample may be carry-over from other donors' samples.

With respect to this clone: It differs at one base from a far larger clone, so likely a read error. Other DNA sequences in this sample translate to the same CDR3. The chain recombines TRBV28 with TRBJ2-7; a possible D gene is TRBD2 (5 bases). CDR3 length equals 13 residues. Germline values: CDR1 MDHEN, CDR2 SYDVKM. DNA of the CDR3: TGCGCCAGCCAGACGCGGGTAGAGGAAGAGCAGTACTTC. Amino acids: CASQTRVEEEQYF.

There are a few counts of this clone. The DNA of the CDR3 is TGTGCCAGCAGCTTAGCGGGACTAGCCGATGAGCAGTTCTTC. It yields the protein CASSLAGLADEQFF. The chain combines TRBV7-6 with TRBJ2-1; 9 bases map to TRBD2. CDR1 SGHVS and CDR2 FNYEAQ come from the germline V gene. With 0 bases clipped from V and 8 bases from J, the junction kept 2 bases outside the gene matches. This CDR3 region has 14 residues. Full variable domain (missing parts from reference TRBV7-6 and TRBJ2-1): GAGVSQSPRYKVTKRGQDVALRCDPISGHVSLYWYRQALGQGPEFLTYFNYEAQQDKSGLPNDRFSAERPEGSISTLTIQRTEQRDSAMYRCASSLAGLADEQFFGPGTRLTVL.

The rearrangement uses TRBV5-1 and TRBJ2-3; possibly TRBD1 or TRBD2 for D (5 bases each). Trimming removed 0 bases from V and 5 bases from J, with 13 bases in between. The CDR3 spans 15 residues. CDR1 SGHRS and CDR2 YFSETQ come from the germline V gene. In nucleotides, the CDR3 is TGCGCCAGCAGCTTGGGAGGGGACGAGAGAGATACGCAGTATTTT. It codes for CASSLGGDERDTQYF.

This sequence joins TRBV30 and TRBJ2-4, with a weak D call TRBD1 (6 bases). Germline-derived CDR1 and CDR2 are GTSNPN and SVGIG (reference sequence). The CDR3 totals 14 residues. V was trimmed by 6 bases and J by 1 base, leaving 13 bases between them. Here the CDR3 DNA reads TGTGCCTGTTCCTGGGGGCAGGCCAAAAACATTCAGTACTTC. This encodes CACSWGQAKNIQYF.

The chain recombines TRBV6-4 with TRBJ2-3, with 9 bases aligning to TRBD2. V was pared by 10 bases and J by 4 bases, with 12 bases of the junction left unmatched. CDR3 size: 15 residues. Germline values: CDR1 MRHNA, CDR2 SNTAGT. The CDR3 region has the DNA TGTGCCACCTCCCCCCGAGCGGGAGGTGCAGATACGCAGTATTTT. Amino acid sequence: CATSPRAGGADTQYF.

V is TRBV7-6 and J is TRBJ1-1; D is possibly TRBD1 (5 bases). V was cut by 5 bases and J by 0 bases, with 13 bases left in between. The CDR3 has 15 amino acids. The germline V gene encodes CDR1 SGHVS and CDR2 FNYEAQ. The CDR3 nucleotides read TGTGCCAGCAGCAAGGGACGGACCCTGAACACTGAAGCTTTCTTT. It is translated as CASSKGRTLNTEAFF.

This clone has just a few counts. This chain joins TRBV6-1 and TRBJ1-4, with TRBD1 as a possible D gene (6 bases). Germline V lookup: CDR1 MNHNS, CDR2 SASEGT. Trimming left V 5 bases short and J 5 bases short, with 12 bases between. This CDR3 has 14 residues. In nucleotides, the CDR3 is TGTGCCAGCAGTACAGGGTCCTCCAATGAAAAACTGTTTTTT. It yields the protein CASSTGSSNEKLFF.

The chain is built from TRBV7-9 and TRBJ2-1; 10 bases are a match to TRBD2. Germline V lookup: CDR1 SEHNR, CDR2 FQNEAQ (reference sequence). V shed 5 bases, J shed 2 bases, and the junction held 3 bases outside the gene matches. CDR3 size: 15 residues. CDR3 nucleotide sequence: TGTGCCAGCAGCGAAACTAGCGGGGCCTACAATGAGCAGTTCTTC. Translating gives CASSETSGAYNEQFF.

The V and J genes are TRBV5-4 and TRBJ2-4, with TRBD2 identical over 13 bases. CDR3 length equals 17 residues. The trim removed 10 bases at V and 1 base at J, leaving 11 bases unmatched. The germline V gene has CDR1 SGHNT and CDR2 YYREEE (reference sequence). As DNA, the CDR3 is TGTGCCTATCGGGGACTAGCGGGAAATACCGCCAAAAACATTCAGTACTTC. This codes for CAYRGLAGNTAKNIQYF.

The chain employs TRBV7-8 and TRBJ2-7; 7 bases fit TRBD1. V lost 3 bases and J lost 3; bases outside the gene matches: 8. The CDR3 consists of 15 residues. Looked up from germline, CDR1 is SGHVS and CDR2 is FQNEAQ. In nucleotides, the CDR3 is TGTGCCAGCAGCTTCCAACAGGGGTTAGGCTACGAGCAGTACTTC. Protein: CASSFQQGLGYEQYF.

This clone was seen at least ten times. This chain links TRBV6-1 with TRBJ1-2; D is ambiguous. V lost 1 base to trimming and J lost 1 base, with 10 bases between them. The CDR3 consists of 15 residues. CDR1 and CDR2 from the germline V gene are MNHNS and SASEGT. CDR3 loop: CASSEEGASNYGYTF. The CDR3 nucleotides read TGTGCCAGCAGTGAAGAAGGCGCCAGTAACTATGGCTACACCTTC.

This clone is labeled medium-sized. This sample includes further DNA sequences coding for the same CDR3. The rearrangement joins TRBV28 to TRBJ1-1; tentative D call: TRBD1 (5 bases). Germline V gives CDR1 MDHEN, CDR2 SYDVKM. The CDR3 covers 18 residues. V was clipped by 2 bases and J by 4 bases, with 23 bases between them. CDR3 sequence reads: CASSLPTSTRGAVTEAFF. The CDR3 DNA reads TGTGCCAGCAGTTTACCTACCTCCACTAGGGGCGCGGTCACTGAAGCTTTCTTT. Supplemented by reference TRBV28 and TRBJ1-1, the full variable domain reads DVKVTQSSRYLVKRTGEKVFLECVQDMDHENMFWYRQDPGLGLRLIYFSYDVKMKEKGDIPEGYSVSREKKERFSLILESASTNQTSMYLCASSLPTSTRGAVTEAFFGQGTRLTVV.

Concerning this clone itself: At one of its ends the junction is not consistent with the germline gene, which may arise from a read error. The rearrangement links TRBV6-1 to TRBJ1-5; 9 nucleotides match TRBD1. CDR1 MNHNS and CDR2 SASEGT come from the germline V gene. CDR3 length: 16 residues. CDR3: CAISESGDRVNQPQHF. For the CDR3, the DNA is TGTGCCATCAGTGAGTCAGGGGACAGGGTCAATCAGCCCCAGCATTTT.

The chain joins TRBV19 to TRBJ1-4; TRBD1 is a possible D gene (5 bases). CDR1 and CDR2 from the germline V gene are LNHDA and SQIVND (reference sequence). The CDR3 runs to 14 residues. Trimming took off 7 bases at V and 8 bases at J, with 17 bases between the two ends. The CDR3 DNA reads as TGTGCCAGTAACAGGCGCGGGGAGGGGGAAAAACTGTTTTTT. It yields the protein CASNRRGEGEKLFF.